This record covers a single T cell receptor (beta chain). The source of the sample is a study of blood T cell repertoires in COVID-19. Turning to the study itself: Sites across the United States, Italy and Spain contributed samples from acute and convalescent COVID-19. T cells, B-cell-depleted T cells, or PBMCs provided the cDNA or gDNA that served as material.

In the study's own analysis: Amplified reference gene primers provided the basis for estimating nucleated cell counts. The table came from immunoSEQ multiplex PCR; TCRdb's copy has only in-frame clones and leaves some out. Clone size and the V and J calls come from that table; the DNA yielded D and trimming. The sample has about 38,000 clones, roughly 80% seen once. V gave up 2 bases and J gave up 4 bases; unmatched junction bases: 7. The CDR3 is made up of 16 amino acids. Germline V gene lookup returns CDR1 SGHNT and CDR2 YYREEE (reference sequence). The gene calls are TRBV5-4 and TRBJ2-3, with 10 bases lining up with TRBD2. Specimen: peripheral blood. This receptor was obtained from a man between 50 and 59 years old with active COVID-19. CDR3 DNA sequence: TGTGCCAGCAGCTTTGGGTCTAGCGGGGGTGCAGATACGCAGTATTTT. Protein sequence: CASSFGSSGGADTQYF.